Below are 11 T cell receptor beta chains sequenced from a single sample in a study of OX40 agonist ivuxolimab in advanced cancers. The data were produced by immunoSEQ multiplex PCR, yet TCRdb's version contains in-frame clones alone and is incomplete. The repertoire has tens of thousands of clones, 84% of them found once; the top ten carry 1.1%. The starting material was CD4+ or CD8+ T cells sorted from blood, obtained in a trial of the OX40 agonist ivuxolimab. The source of these receptors is an adult with an advanced solid tumor such as melanoma, head and neck, liver or kidney cancer.

The chain recombines TRBV2 with TRBJ1-3, with D uncertain. Looked up from germline, CDR1 is SNHLY and CDR2 is FYNNEI. Trimming took off 6 bases at V and 0 bases at J, with 9 bases between the two ends. There are 14 residues in the CDR3. The CDR3 coding sequence is TGTGCCAGCAGCAACACCAACTCTGGAAACACCATATATTTT. This translates into CASSNTNSGNTIYF.

The rearrangement links TRBV5-6 to TRBJ2-3; 7 bases map to TRBD1. J was trimmed by 2 bases and V by 4 bases; bases with no gene match: 4. The CDR3 has 14 amino acids. Germline CDR1 is SGHDT and CDR2 is YYEEEE. CDR3 nucleotide sequence: TGTGCCAGCAGCGACGGGACAGTCACAGATACGCAGTATTTT. Translated: CASSDGTVTDTQYF.

This chain joins TRBV27 and TRBJ1-1; possibly TRBD1 for D (6 bases). Germline loops: CDR1 MNHEY, CDR2 SMNVEV (reference sequence). The CDR3 consists of 18 residues. The V end was cut by 3 bases, the J end by 4 bases, with 24 bases between. CDR3 sequence reads: CASSFFRLGTPRGTEAFF. The CDR3 DNA is TGTGCCAGCAGTTTTTTCCGCCTCGGGACACCCCGTGGCACTGAAGCTTTCTTT.

The CDR3 coding sequence is TGTGCCAGCAGCTTAGTTCAGGGCTCCTACGAGCAGTACTTC. It specifies CASSLVQGSYEQYF. V gene TRBV11-2 combines with J gene TRBJ2-5; possible D gene TRBD1, 5 bases. The DNA matches TRBJ2-7 better at its end, which makes the J call doubtful. Per germline, CDR1 SGHAT and CDR2 FQNNGV. The CDR3 loop spans 14 amino acids.

The V and J genes are TRBV7-8 and TRBJ2-7; D ambiguous. Germline values: CDR1 SGHVS, CDR2 FQNEAQ. The CDR3 runs 11 residues. The germline V and J ends were trimmed by 5 bases and 3 bases, with 5 bases remaining between them. The CDR3 loop reads CASSLYYEQYF. DNA for the CDR3: TGTGCCAGCAGCCTCTACTACGAGCAGTACTTC.

The chain employs TRBV6-1 and TRBJ1-1, with 7 bases that match TRBD1. The CDR3 sequence is 14 residues long. CDR1 MNHNS and CDR2 SASEGT come from the germline V gene. Unmatched junction bases numbered 7, after V lost 6 bases and J lost 3 bases. The CDR3 DNA sequence: TGTGCCAGCAGCGTTGGGGACAGCTACACTGAAGCTTTCTTT. Translating it yields CASSVGDSYTEAFF.

This clone has just a few counts. The chain has TRBV7-9 and TRBJ1-2, with D hard to call. The V gene lost 1 base and the J gene lost 3 bases, with 12 bases spanning the gap. CDR1 is SEHNR and CDR2 is FQNEAQ in the germline V gene (reference sequence). CDR3 size: 15 residues. Here the CDR3 DNA reads TGTGCCAGCAGCTTAGGGGTCGCCGGATACTATGGCTACACCTTC. Amino acid sequence: CASSLGVAGYYGYTF.

This chain uses TRBV12-5 with TRBJ2-7; 11 nucleotides align to TRBD2. CDR1 LGHNT and CDR2 FRNRAP come from the germline V gene. V lost 6 bases to trimming and J lost 1 base; unmatched junction nucleotides: 5. The CDR3 covers 15 residues. CDR3 nucleotides: TGTGCTAGTGGCCCTAGCGGGGGGACATCCTACGAGCAGTACTTC. This encodes CASGPSGGTSYEQYF.

The CDR3 DNA reads as TGTGCCAGCTCACCGGGGACACCGAACACTGAAGCTTTCTTT. Protein: CASSPGTPNTEAFF. V gene TRBV18 combines with J gene TRBJ1-1, with D possibly being TRBD1 (6 bases). This CDR3 contains 14 residues. Trimming shortened V by 3 bases and J by 1 base, and 9 bases separated the two germline ends. In germline, CDR1 is KGHSH, CDR2 LQKENI. The variable domain in full, with the rest retrieved from reference TRBV18 and TRBJ1-1, is NAGVMQNPRHLVRRRGQEARLRCSPMKGHSHVYWYRQLPEEGLKFMVYLQKENIIDESGMPKERFSAEFPKEGPSILRIQQVVRGDSAAYFCASSPGTPNTEAFFGQGTRLTVV.

The chain joins TRBV19 to TRBJ1-6; weak D call: TRBD1 (6 bases). The V and J ends lost 6 bases and 8 bases respectively, with 14 bases between them. The germline gives CDR1 LNHDA, CDR2 SQIVND (reference sequence). The CDR3 has 14 residues. CDR3 sequence: CASSRRGGDSPLHF. The CDR3 DNA reads TGTGCCAGTAGCCGCAGGGGAGGCGATTCACCCCTCCACTTT. The whole variable domain, filled in from reference TRBV19 and TRBJ1-6, reads DGGITQSPKYLFRKEGQNVTLSCEQNLNHDAMYWYRQDPGQGLRLIYYSQIVNDFQKGDIAEGYSVSREKKESFPLTVTSAQKNPTAFYLCASSRRGGDSPLHFGNGTRLTVT.

The chain has TRBV5-1 and TRBJ2-7, with TRBD1 matching over 7 bases. The length of the CDR3 is 18 residues. V lost 0 bases, J lost 2 bases, and 14 bases stayed unmatched. Germline V lookup: CDR1 SGHRS, CDR2 YFSETQ. The CDR3 region has the DNA TGCGCCAGCAGCTTGGGAGGACAGGCGAACAAAACACCCTACGAGCAGTACTTC. Its translation: CASSLGGQANKTPYEQYF. Full variable domain (rest looked up from reference TRBV5-1 and TRBJ2-7): KAGVTQTPRYLIKTRGQQVTLSCSPISGHRSVSWYQQTPGQGLQFLFEYFSETQRNKGNFPGRFSGRQFSNSRSEMNVSTLELGDSALYLCASSLGGQANKTPYEQYFGPGTRLTVT.